The 20 T cell receptor beta chains given below trace back to one sample, sequenced in a study of vaccination and CD4 T cells after COVID-19. Treatment specified: roughly ten-day PBMC culture with coronavirus spike peptide pools or control peptides (ViraFEST assay). The Oncomine TCR Beta short-read assay was applied to DNA of cultured CD4+ T cells. TCRdb re-called the PCR reads with MiXCR, one entry per CDR3 protein. This sample has 17,000 or so distinct CDR3 sequences, with 30% to 45% found just once. For these receptors, no antigen is known. Sequencing used CD4+ T cells from blood, cultured in vitro. The receptors come from a human donor who had recovered from COVID-19.

The chain employs TRBV27 and TRBJ2-3; D may be TRBD2 (5 bases). Per germline, CDR1 MNHEY and CDR2 SMNVEV (reference sequence). The CDR3 sequence is 15 residues long. V was trimmed by 7 bases and J by 3 bases, leaving 17 bases between them. CDR3 DNA: TGTGCCAGCACCTCCCGGACTCTGGGGACAGATACGCAGTATTTT. It specifies CASTSRTLGTDTQYF.

This clonotype occurred a few times. This chain links TRBV30 with TRBJ1-1; perhaps TRBD1 as D (5 bases). V was pared by 5 bases and J by 2 bases, with 21 bases between. CDR3 length equals 16 residues. The germline gives CDR1 GTSNPN, CDR2 SVGIG (reference sequence). This CDR3 reads CAWRSQGRGGNTEAFF. As DNA, the CDR3 is TGTGCCTGGCGATCCCAAGGGAGGGGAGGCAACACTGAAGCTTTCTTT.

This clonotype has a handful of counts. V usage is TRBV20-1 and J usage is TRBJ1-5, with a possible D match to TRBD1 (6 bases). V lost 6 bases to trimming and J lost 6 bases, with 21 bases between them. Germline-derived CDR1 and CDR2 are DFQATT and SNEGSKA (reference sequence). This CDR3 has 15 amino acids. The CDR3 loop is CSAARGWSGAQPQHF. The CDR3 nucleotides are TGCAGTGCCGCTAGAGGTTGGTCAGGGGCTCAGCCCCAGCATTTT.

This clonotype was observed a single time. V and J are TRBV2 and TRBJ2-1, with 9 positions matching TRBD2. This CDR3 is 15 amino acids long. Germline CDR1 is SNHLY and CDR2 is FYNNEI. V gave up 6 bases and J gave up 3 bases; unmatched junction bases: 6. The CDR3 sequence: CASRIAGVVYNEQFF. In nucleotides, the CDR3 is TGTGCCAGCAGGATAGCGGGAGTGGTCTACAATGAGCAGTTCTTC.

This chain uses TRBV30 with TRBJ2-3; 14 bases match TRBD2. The V and J ends lost 6 bases and 5 bases, in that order; junction bases with no gene match: 13. The CDR3 sequence is 17 residues long. CDR1 GTSNPN and CDR2 SVGIG come from the germline V gene (reference sequence). The CDR3 reads CACSLGLAGVIGDTQYF. CDR3 DNA: TGTGCCTGCAGTTTGGGACTAGCGGGAGTTATTGGAGATACGCAGTATTTT.

The genes are TRBV7-2 and TRBJ2-5; the match to TRBD2 covers 13 bases. Germline CDR1 SGHTA, CDR2 FQGNSA. This CDR3 is 19 amino acids long. V shed 0 bases, J shed 5 bases, and the junction held 12 bases outside the gene matches. The CDR3 DNA is TGTGCCAGCAGCTTAGCCCGGCGTGGACTAGCGGGAGTCGGGGAGACCCAGTACTTC. It codes for CASSLARRGLAGVGETQYF.

The rearrangement links TRBV9 to TRBJ1-6; D is perhaps TRBD1 (6 bases). V was cut by 1 base and J by 7 bases, with 9 bases left in between. Germline CDR1 and CDR2: SGDLS and YYNGEE. The CDR3 extends over 14 amino acids. CDR3 nucleotides: TGTGCCAGCAGCGTATACAGGGCGAATTCACCCCTCCACTTT. Translating it yields CASSVYRANSPLHF.

The chain has TRBV29-1 and TRBJ2-7; 9 bases agree with TRBD1. CDR3 length: 13 amino acids. The V gene end was trimmed by 7 bases and the J gene end by 2 bases; junction bases not matched to a gene: 6. Germline lookup yields CDR1 SQVTM and CDR2 ANQGSEA. The CDR3 sequence: CSATGTGTYEQYF. CDR3 bases: TGCAGCGCGACCGGGACAGGGACCTACGAGCAGTACTTC.

The chain combines TRBV28 with TRBJ2-3; tentative D call: TRBD2 (6 bases). Trimming took off 6 bases at V and 0 bases at J, with 13 bases between the two ends. The V gene's germline CDR1 is MDHEN and CDR2 SYDVKM. This CDR3 contains 15 residues. In DNA form, the CDR3 reads TGTGCCAGCAGCCCGACGGGACTCAGCACAGATACGCAGTATTTT. Translation gives CASSPTGLSTDTQYF.

The CDR3 loop is CASSNRQTTDTQYF. CDR3 bases: TGTGCCAGCAGCAATCGACAGACCACAGATACGCAGTATTTT. The genes are TRBV7-6 and TRBJ2-3, with D perhaps TRBD1 (5 bases). This CDR3 spans 14 amino acids. Germline lookup yields CDR1 SGHVS and CDR2 FNYEAQ. With 5 bases removed from V and 2 bases from J, the gap between germline ends came to 11 bases.

This clonotype was recorded once. The gene calls are TRBV6-1 and TRBJ2-7; no definite D call. V lost 5 bases and J lost 13, with 21 bases in between. This CDR3 region has 13 residues. From germline, CDR1 is MNHNS and CDR2 SASEGT. This CDR3 reads CASSRDGPQSPYF. CDR3 nucleotide sequence: TGTGCCAGCAGTCGTGATGGACCCCAGTCACCCTACTTC.

This clonotype was counted between two and nine times. CDR3 amino acids: CAWSVVGGGSPLHF. DNA of the CDR3: TGTGCCTGGAGTGTAGTAGGTGGGGGTTCACCCCTCCACTTT. The chain links TRBV30 to TRBJ1-6, with a weak D call TRBD1 (5 bases). Germline V gene sequence: CDR1 GTSNPN, CDR2 SVGIG (reference sequence). Trimming left V 0 bases short and J 9 bases short, with 12 bases between. The CDR3 contains 14 residues.

A few counts support this clonotype. J is TRBJ2-1 and V is TRBV27; 7 nucleotides match TRBD2. Germline-derived CDR1 and CDR2 are MNHEY and SMNVEV (reference sequence). This CDR3 has 17 amino acids. V shed 2 bases, J shed 3 bases, and the junction held 10 bases outside the gene matches. CDR3 protein: CASSLPAASGDYNEQFF. The CDR3, as DNA: TGTGCCAGCAGTTTACCCGCGGCCAGCGGGGACTACAATGAGCAGTTCTTC.

This clonotype has a handful of counts. This chain joins TRBV19 and TRBJ1-5, with a tentative D call TRBD1 (5 bases). CDR1 is LNHDA and CDR2 is SQIVND in the germline V gene (reference sequence). V lost 3 bases to trimming and J lost 12 bases, with 18 bases between them. This CDR3 is built from 14 residues. CDR3 sequence (DNA): TGTGCCAGTAGTATTTCCGGCAGTCGGGGACTCCAGCATTTT. Its translation is CASSISGSRGLQHF.

The gene calls are TRBV5-8 and TRBJ2-1, with D possibly being TRBD2 (6 bases). With 3 bases removed from V and 9 bases from J, the gap between germline ends came to 19 bases. The V gene's germline CDR1 is SGHTS and CDR2 YDEGEE. The CDR3 contains 15 residues. The CDR3 nucleotides are TGTGCCAGCAGCTCCGGGGCCCTAGCGTCGGGTGAGCAGTTCTTC. This gives the protein CASSSGALASGEQFF.

This clonotype was found once. V is TRBV5-6 and J is TRBJ1-1; D perhaps matches TRBD1 (6 bases). From germline, CDR1 is SGHDT and CDR2 YYEEEE. This CDR3 contains 13 residues. Trimming cost V 3 bases and J 0 bases, with 6 bases left between them. The CDR3 DNA sequence: TGTGCCAGCAGCTACAGGGTGAACACTGAAGCTTTCTTT. Its translation: CASSYRVNTEAFF.

The chain employs TRBV6-4 and TRBJ1-1; tentatively, D is TRBD1 (5 bases). The CDR3 runs to 14 residues. Trimming removed 2 bases from V and 4 bases from J, with 11 bases in between. In germline, CDR1 is MRHNA, CDR2 SNTAGT. CDR3 DNA: TGTGCCAGCAGTGACAATTACGGGGGCACTGAAGCTTTCTTT. It is translated as CASSDNYGGTEAFF.

The gene calls are TRBV20-1 and TRBJ1-6; D not resolved. CDR3 length: 16 residues. Germline assignment: CDR1 DFQATT and CDR2 SNEGSKA (reference sequence). V lost 2 bases and J 7 bases, leaving 18 bases between the germline ends. The CDR3 nucleotides are TGCAGTGCTAGACCCCCAGACGGTCCTGGGAATTCACCCCTCCACTTT. Translated, it gives CSARPPDGPGNSPLHF.

V gene TRBV6-1 combines with J gene TRBJ2-3, with 10 bases matching TRBD1. V dropped 6 bases and J dropped 4; count of bases not matched to a gene: 4. The CDR3 length is 14 residues. CDR1 and CDR2 (germline): MNHNS, SASEGT. In nucleotides, the CDR3 is TGTGCCAGCAGATGGACAGGGGGGGCAGATACGCAGTATTTT. Translated, it gives CASRWTGGADTQYF.

This clonotype has just a few counts. This rearrangement joins TRBV5-1 to TRBJ1-1; perhaps TRBD1 as D (5 bases). In germline, CDR1 is SGHRS, CDR2 YFSETQ. V was clipped by 0 bases and J by 5 bases, with 14 bases between them. The CDR3 length is 15 residues. CDR3: CASSLDPGLMTEAFF. CDR3 coding DNA: TGCGCCAGCAGCTTGGACCCGGGACTAATGACTGAAGCTTTCTTT.